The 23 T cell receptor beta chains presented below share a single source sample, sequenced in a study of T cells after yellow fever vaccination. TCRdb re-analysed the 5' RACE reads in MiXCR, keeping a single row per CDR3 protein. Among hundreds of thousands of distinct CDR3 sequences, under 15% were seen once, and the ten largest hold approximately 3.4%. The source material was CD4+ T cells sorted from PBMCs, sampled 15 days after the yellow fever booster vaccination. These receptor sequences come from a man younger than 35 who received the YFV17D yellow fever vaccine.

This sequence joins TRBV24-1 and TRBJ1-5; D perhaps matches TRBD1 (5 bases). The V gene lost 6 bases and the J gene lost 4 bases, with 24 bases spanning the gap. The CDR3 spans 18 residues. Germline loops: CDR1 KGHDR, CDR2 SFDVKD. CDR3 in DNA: TGTGCCACCAGTTCAGGGTTTTCGAGTGCGGTGGCAAATCAGCCCCAGCATTTT. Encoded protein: CATSSGFSSAVANQPQHF.

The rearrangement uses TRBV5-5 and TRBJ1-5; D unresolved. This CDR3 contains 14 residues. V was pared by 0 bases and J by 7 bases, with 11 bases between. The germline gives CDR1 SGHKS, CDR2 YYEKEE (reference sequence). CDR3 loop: CASSLVLGSQPQHF. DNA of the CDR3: TGTGCCAGCAGCTTGGTATTGGGTTCCCAGCCCCAGCATTTT. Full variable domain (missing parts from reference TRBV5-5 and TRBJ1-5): DAGVTQSPTHLIKTRGQQVTLRCSPISGHKSVSWYQQVLGQGPQFIFQYYEKEERGRGNFPDRFSARQFPNYSSELNVNALLLGDSALYLCASSLVLGSQPQHFGDGTRLSIL.

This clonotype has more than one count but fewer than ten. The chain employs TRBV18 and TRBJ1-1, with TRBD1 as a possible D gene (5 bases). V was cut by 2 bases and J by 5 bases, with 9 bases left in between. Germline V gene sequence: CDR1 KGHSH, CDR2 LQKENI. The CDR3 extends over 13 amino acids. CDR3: CASSPSRGTEAFF. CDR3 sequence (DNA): TGTGCCAGCTCACCAAGTCGGGGGACTGAAGCTTTCTTT.

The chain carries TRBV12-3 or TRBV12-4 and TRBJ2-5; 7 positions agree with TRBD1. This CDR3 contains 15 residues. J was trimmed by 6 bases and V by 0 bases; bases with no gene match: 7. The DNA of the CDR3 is TGTGCCAGCAGTTTAGCCACAGGGGAAAGAAAGACCCAGTACTTC. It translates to CASSLATGERKTQYF.

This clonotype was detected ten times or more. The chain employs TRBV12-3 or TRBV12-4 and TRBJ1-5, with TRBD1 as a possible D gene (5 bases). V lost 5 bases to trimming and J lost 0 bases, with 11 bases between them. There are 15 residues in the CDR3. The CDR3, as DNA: TGTGCCAGCAGTGCCGGGGCCTATAGCAATCAGCCCCAGCATTTT. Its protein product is CASSAGAYSNQPQHF.

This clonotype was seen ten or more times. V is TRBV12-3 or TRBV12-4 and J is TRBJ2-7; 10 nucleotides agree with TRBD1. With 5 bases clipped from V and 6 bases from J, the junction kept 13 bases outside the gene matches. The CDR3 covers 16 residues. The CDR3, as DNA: TGTGCCAGCAGTCTGGGCCCCGGACAGGGGGGTCCCGAGCAGTACTTC. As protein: CASSLGPGQGGPEQYF.

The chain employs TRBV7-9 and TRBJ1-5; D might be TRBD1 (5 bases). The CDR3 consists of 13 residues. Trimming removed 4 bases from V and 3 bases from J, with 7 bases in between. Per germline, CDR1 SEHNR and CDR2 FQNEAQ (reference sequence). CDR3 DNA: TGTGCCAGCAGCTGGGGGGTCAATCAGCCCCAGCATTTT. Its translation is CASSWGVNQPQHF.

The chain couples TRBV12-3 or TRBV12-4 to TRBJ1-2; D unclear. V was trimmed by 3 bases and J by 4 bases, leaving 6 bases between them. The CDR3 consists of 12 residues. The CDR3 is CASSLRGYGYTF. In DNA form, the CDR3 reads TGTGCCAGCAGTTTGCGGGGCTATGGCTACACCTTC.

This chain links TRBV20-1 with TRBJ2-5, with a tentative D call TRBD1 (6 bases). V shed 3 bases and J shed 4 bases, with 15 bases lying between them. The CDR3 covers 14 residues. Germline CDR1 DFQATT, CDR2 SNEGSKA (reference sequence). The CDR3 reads CSASPRTEIETQYF. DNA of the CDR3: TGCAGTGCTAGTCCCCGGACAGAGATAGAGACCCAGTACTTC.

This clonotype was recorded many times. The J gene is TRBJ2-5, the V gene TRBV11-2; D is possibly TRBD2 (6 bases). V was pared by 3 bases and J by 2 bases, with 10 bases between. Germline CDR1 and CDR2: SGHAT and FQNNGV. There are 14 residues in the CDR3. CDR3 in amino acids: CASSLELAQETQYF. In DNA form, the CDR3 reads TGTGCCAGCAGCTTGGAACTAGCACAAGAGACCCAGTACTTC.

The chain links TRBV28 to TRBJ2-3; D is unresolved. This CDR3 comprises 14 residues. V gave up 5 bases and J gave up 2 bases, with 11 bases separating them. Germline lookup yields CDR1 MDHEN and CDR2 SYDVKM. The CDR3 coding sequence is TGTGCCAGCAGTCTCACCCCCCTCACAGATACGCAGTATTTT. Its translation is CASSLTPLTDTQYF. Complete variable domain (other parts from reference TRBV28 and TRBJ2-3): DVKVTQSSRYLVKRTGEKVFLECVQDMDHENMFWYRQDPGLGLRLIYFSYDVKMKEKGDIPEGYSVSREKKERFSLILESASTNQTSMYLCASSLTPLTDTQYFGPGTRLTVL.

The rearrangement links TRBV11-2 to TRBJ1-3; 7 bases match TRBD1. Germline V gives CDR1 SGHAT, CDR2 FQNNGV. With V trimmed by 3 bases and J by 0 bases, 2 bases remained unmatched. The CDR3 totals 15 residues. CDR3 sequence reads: CASSLGQYSGNTIYF. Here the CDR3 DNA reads TGTGCCAGCAGCTTGGGACAGTACTCTGGAAACACCATATATTTT.

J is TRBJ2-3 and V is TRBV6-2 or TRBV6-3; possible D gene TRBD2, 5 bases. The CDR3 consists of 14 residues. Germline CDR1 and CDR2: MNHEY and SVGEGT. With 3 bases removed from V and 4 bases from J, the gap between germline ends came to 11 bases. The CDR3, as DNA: TGTGCCAGCAGTTATTCTGGGAGCTCAGATACGCAGTATTTT. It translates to CASSYSGSSDTQYF.

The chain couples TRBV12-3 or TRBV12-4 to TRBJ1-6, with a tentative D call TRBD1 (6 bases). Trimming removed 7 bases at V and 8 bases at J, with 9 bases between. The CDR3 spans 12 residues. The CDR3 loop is CASTRQDSPLHF. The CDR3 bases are TGTGCCAGCACTCGACAGGATTCACCCCTCCACTTT.

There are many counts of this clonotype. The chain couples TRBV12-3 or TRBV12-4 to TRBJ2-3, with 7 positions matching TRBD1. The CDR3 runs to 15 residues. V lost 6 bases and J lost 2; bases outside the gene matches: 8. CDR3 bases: TGTGCCAGCAGACCTCCGGGACAGTCCACAGATACGCAGTATTTT. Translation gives CASRPPGQSTDTQYF.

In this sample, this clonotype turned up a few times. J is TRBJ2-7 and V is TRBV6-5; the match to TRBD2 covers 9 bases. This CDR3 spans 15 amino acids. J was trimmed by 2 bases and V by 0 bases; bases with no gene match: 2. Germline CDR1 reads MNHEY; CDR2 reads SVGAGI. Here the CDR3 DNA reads TGTGCCAGCAGTTACTCGTTAGCGGGGGCCTACGAGCAGTACGTC. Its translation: CASSYSLAGAYEQYV.

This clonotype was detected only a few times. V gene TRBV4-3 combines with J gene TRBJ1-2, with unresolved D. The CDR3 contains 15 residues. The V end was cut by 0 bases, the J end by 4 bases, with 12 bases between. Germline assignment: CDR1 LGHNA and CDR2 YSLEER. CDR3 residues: CASSQENLRSYGYTF. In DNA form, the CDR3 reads TGCGCCAGCAGCCAAGAAAATCTACGGAGCTATGGCTACACCTTC.

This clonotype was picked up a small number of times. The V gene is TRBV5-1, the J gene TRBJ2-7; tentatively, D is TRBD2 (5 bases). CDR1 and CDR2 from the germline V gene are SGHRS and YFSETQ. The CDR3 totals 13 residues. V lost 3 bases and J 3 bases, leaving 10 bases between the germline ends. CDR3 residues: CASSSGIGYEQYF. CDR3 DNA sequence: TGCGCCAGCAGCTCCGGGATCGGCTACGAGCAGTACTTC.

DNA of the CDR3: TGCGCCAGCCTAGGACAGGGGGCAATATACGAGCAGTACTTC. The encoded protein is CASLGQGAIYEQYF. The V call is TRBV10-2, the J call TRBJ2-7, with 11 bases fitting TRBD1. Germline CDR1 and CDR2: WSHSY and SAAADI. The CDR3 runs 14 residues. V dropped 8 bases and J dropped 4; count of bases not matched to a gene: 7.

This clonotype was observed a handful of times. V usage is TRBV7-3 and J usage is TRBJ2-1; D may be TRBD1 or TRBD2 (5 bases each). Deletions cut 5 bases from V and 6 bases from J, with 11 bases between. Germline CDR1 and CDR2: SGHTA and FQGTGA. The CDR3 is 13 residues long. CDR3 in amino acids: CASSASGRNEQFF. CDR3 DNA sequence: TGTGCCAGCAGCGCCTCGGGACGCAATGAGCAGTTCTTC. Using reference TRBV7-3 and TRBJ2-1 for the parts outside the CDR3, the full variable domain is GAGVSQTPSNKVTEKGKYVELRCDPISGHTALYWYRQSLGQGPEFLIYFQGTGAADDSGLPNDRFFAVRPEGSVSTLKIQRTERGDSAVYLCASSASGRNEQFFGPGTRLTVL.

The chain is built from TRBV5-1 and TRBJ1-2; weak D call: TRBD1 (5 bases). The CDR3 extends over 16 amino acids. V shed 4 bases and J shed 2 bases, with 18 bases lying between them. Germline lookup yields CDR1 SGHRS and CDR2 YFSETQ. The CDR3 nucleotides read TGCGCCAGCAGCCGAGCAATCAGGGAAACCAACTATGGCTACACCTTC. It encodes CASSRAIRETNYGYTF.

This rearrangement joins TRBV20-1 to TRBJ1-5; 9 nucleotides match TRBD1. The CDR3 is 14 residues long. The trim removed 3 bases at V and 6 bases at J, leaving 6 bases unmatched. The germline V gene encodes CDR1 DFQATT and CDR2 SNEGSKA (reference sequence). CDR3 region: CSASRTGDRQPQHF. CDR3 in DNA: TGCAGTGCTAGTAGGACAGGGGATCGTCAGCCCCAGCATTTT.

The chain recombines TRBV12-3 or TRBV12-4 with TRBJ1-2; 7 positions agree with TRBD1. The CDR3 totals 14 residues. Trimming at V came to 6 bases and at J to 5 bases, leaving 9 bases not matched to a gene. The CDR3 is CASSRYRGMYGYTF. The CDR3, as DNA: TGTGCCAGCAGCCGCTACAGGGGCATGTATGGCTACACCTTC.